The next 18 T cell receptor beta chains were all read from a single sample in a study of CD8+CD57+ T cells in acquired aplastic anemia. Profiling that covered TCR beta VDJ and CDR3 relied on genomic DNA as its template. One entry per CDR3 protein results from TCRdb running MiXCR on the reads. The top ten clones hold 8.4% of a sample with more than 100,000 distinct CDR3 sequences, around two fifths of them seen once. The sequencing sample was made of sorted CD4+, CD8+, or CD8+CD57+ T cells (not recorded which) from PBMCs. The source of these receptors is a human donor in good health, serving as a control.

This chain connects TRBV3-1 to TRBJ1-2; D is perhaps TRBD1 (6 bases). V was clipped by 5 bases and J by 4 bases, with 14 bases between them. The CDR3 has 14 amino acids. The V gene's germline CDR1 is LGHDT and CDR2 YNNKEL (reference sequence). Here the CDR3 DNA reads TGTGCCAGCAGCGATAAACAGGGCCGCTATGGCTACACCTTC. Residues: CASSDKQGRYGYTF.

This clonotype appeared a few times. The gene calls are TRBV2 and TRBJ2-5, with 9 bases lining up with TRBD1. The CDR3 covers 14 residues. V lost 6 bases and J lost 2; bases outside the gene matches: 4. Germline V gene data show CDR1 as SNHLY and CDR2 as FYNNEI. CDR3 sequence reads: CASSSGQGQETQYF. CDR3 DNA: TGTGCCAGCAGCAGTGGACAGGGGCAAGAGACCCAGTACTTC.

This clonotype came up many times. In DNA, the CDR3 is TGTGCCAGCAGTTACTGGGGGGCGGATAGTAACTATGGCTACACCTTC. The encoded protein is CASSYWGADSNYGYTF. The rearrangement joins TRBV6-5 to TRBJ1-2; a possible D gene is TRBD1 (6 bases). V lost 1 base to trimming and J lost 1 base, with 13 bases between them. There are 16 residues in the CDR3. From germline, CDR1 is MNHEY and CDR2 SVGAGI.

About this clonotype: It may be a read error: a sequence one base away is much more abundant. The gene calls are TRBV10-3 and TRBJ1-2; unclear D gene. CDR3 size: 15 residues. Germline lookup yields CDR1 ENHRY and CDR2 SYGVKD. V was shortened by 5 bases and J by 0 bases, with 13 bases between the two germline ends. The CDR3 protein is CAISYSRAPNYGYTF. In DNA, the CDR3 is TGTGCCATCAGTTACTCGAGGGCACCTAACTATGGCTACACCTTC.

This CDR3 reads CASNYPLRGGNEQFF. The CDR3 DNA reads as TGTGCCAGCAACTACCCGTTGAGGGGGGGGAATGAGCAGTTCTTC. The V and J genes are TRBV28 and TRBJ2-1, with D maybe TRBD2 (7 bases). V was clipped by 7 bases and J by 7 bases, with 20 bases between them. The CDR3 spans 15 residues. CDR1 MDHEN and CDR2 SYDVKM come from the germline V gene.

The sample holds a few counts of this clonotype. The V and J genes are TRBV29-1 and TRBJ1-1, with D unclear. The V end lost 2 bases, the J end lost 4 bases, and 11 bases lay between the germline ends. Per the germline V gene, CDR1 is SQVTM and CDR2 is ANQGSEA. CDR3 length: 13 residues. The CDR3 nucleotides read TGCAGCGTTGAATCACATACGGGCACTGAAGCTTTCTTT. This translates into CSVESHTGTEAFF.

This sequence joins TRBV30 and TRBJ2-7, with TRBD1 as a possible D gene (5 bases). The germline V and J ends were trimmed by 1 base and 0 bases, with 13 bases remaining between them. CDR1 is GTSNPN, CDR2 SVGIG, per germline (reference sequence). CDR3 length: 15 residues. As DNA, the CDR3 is TGTGCCTGGAGTGGTTCAGGGCACAGCTCCTACGAGCAGTACTTC. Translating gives CAWSGSGHSSYEQYF.

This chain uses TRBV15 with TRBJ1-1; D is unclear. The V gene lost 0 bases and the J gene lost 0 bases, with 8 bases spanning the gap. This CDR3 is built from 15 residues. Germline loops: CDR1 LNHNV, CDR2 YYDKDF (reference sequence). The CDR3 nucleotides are TGTGCCACCAGCAGAGAAACGTCAATGAACACTGAAGCTTTCTTT. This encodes CATSRETSMNTEAFF.

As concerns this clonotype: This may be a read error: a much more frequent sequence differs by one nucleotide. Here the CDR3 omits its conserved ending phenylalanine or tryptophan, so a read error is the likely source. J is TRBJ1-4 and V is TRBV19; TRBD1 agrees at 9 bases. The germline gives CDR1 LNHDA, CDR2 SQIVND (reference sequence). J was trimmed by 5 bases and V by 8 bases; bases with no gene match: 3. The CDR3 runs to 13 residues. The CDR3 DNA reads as TGTGCCAGTTGGGGACAGGGAAATGAAAAACTGTTTCTT. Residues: CASWGQGNEKLFL.

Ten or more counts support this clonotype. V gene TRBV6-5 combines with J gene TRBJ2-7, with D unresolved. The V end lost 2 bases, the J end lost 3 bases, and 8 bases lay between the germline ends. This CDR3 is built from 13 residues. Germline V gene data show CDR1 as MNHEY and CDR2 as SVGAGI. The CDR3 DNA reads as TGTGCCAGCAGTTACAGCCAGAACTACGAGCAGTACTTC. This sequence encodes CASSYSQNYEQYF.

CDR3 in amino acids: CASSVDPRVLAFF. Here the CDR3 DNA reads TGTGCCAGCAGTGTAGACCCCAGGGTGTTGGCTTTCTTT. The chain joins TRBV27 to TRBJ1-1, with a tentative D call TRBD1 (5 bases). Germline CDR1 is MNHEY and CDR2 is SMNVEV (reference sequence). Trimming stripped 5 bases from V and 11 bases from J, with 18 bases between. The CDR3 consists of 13 residues.

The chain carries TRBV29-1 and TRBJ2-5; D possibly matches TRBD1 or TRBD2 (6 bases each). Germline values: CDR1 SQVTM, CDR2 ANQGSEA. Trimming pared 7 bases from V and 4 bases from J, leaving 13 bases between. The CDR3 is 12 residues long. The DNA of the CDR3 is TGCAGCGGGGGACGGGGGCCAGAGACCCAGTACTTC. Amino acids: CSGGRGPETQYF.

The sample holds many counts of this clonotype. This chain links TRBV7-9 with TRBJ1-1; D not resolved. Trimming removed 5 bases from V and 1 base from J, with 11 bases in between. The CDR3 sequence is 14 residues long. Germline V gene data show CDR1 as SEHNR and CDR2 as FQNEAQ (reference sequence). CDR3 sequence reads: CASSPDIKNTEAFF. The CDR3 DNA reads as TGTGCCAGCAGCCCAGATATTAAGAACACTGAAGCTTTCTTT.

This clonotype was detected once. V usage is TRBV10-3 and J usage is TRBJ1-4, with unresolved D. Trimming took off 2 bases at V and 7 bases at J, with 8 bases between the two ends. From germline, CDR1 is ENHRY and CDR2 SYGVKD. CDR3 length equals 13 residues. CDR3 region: CAISETSVEKLFF. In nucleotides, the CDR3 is TGTGCCATCAGTGAGACCTCGGTTGAAAAACTGTTTTTT.

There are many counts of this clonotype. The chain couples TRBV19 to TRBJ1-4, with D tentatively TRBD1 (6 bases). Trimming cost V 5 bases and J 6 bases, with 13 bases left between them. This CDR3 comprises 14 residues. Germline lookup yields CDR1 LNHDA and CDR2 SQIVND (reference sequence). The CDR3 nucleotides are TGTGCCAGTAGTTACTGGCAGGGGCATGAAAAACTGTTTTTT. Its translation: CASSYWQGHEKLFF.

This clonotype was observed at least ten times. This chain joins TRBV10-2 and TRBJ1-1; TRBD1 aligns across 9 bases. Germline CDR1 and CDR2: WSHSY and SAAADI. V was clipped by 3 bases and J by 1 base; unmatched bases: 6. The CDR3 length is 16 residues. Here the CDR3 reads CASSDLGTGSNTEAFF. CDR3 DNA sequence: TGCGCCAGCAGTGACCTAGGGACAGGGTCGAACACTGAAGCTTTCTTT.

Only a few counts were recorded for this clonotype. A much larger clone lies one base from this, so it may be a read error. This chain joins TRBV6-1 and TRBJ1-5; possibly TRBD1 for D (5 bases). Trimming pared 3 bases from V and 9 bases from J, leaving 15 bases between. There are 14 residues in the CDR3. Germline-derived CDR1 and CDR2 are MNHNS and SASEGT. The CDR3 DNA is TGTGCCAGCAGTGATCGTCCAGGCGGGGGGCCCCAGCATTTT. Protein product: CASSDRPGGGPQHF.

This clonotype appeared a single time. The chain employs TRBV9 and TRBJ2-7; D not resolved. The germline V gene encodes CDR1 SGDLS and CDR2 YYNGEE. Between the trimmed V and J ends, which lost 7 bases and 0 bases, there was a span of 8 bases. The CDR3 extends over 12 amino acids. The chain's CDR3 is CASGNRSYEQYF. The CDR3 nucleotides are TGTGCCAGCGGCAATCGCTCCTACGAGCAGTACTTC.